This passage covers 11 T cell receptor beta chains from one sample sequenced in a study of human T cells and chemical hapten exposure. Time point given: patch test 2, 6 weeks after DPC sensitization. Treatment in this sample: therapeutic diphenylcyclopropenone sensitization with weekly scalp DPC. TCRdb independently ran MiXCR on the RACE reads; one entry per CDR3 protein. Counted here are 70,000 to 90,000 distinct CDR3 sequences, around 9.3% occurring once; the ten biggest clones make up more than 4%. The sequences come from whole blood, collected in connection with sensitization to the hapten diphenylcyclopropenone (DPC). The receptors derive from a woman aged 50 to 65 with alopecia areata. Some clones in this sample may be carry-over from other donors' samples.

The chain is built from TRBV20-1 and TRBJ2-1; 7 bases align to TRBD1. Losses at the gene ends were 1 base for V and 4 bases for J; bases not matched to a gene: 10. Germline CDR1 is DFQATT and CDR2 is SNEGSKA (reference sequence). The CDR3 covers 16 residues. CDR3 amino acids: CSARVSQGQSYNEQFF. CDR3 DNA sequence: TGCAGTGCTAGAGTATCCCAGGGACAGTCATACAATGAGCAGTTCTTC.

The V call is TRBV27, the J call TRBJ2-2; 7 positions match TRBD2. CDR1 and CDR2 from the germline V gene are MNHEY and SMNVEV (reference sequence). Germline trimming cut 10 bases from V and 6 bases from J; bases unmatched to any gene: 14. This CDR3 has 15 amino acids. The CDR3 bases are TGTGCCACTAAGGCGCGGGAGACTCTTCCCGGGGAGCTGTTTTTT. Its translation: CATKARETLPGELFF.

This clonotype has at least ten counts. The chain carries TRBV19 and TRBJ2-2; unclear D gene. Trimming shortened V by 3 bases and J by 1 base, and 9 bases separated the two germline ends. Germline loops: CDR1 LNHDA, CDR2 SQIVND (reference sequence). This CDR3 has 15 residues. CDR3 in DNA: TGTGCCAGTAGTATCTCGTCAGAGAACACCGGGGAGCTGTTTTTT. Residues: CASSISSENTGELFF.

There are many counts of this clonotype. The CDR3 sequence is CASSFQTSGHNEQFF. The CDR3 DNA reads as TGTGCCAGCAGCTTCCAGACTAGCGGGCACAATGAGCAGTTCTTC. This chain uses TRBV11-2 with TRBJ2-1, with 10 bases matching TRBD2. V lost 3 bases, J lost 5 bases, and 4 bases stayed unmatched. This CDR3 has 15 residues. The germline V gene has CDR1 SGHAT and CDR2 FQNNGV.

The sample holds many counts of this clonotype. The chain carries TRBV6-2 or TRBV6-3 and TRBJ2-1; 8 positions agree with TRBD1. Trimming cost V 6 bases and J 5 bases; bases outside gene matches: 15. Germline V CDR1 and CDR2: MNHEY, SVGEGT. The CDR3 loop spans 17 amino acids. In nucleotides, the CDR3 is TGTGCCAGCAGACTTCCCCGGGACAGGAAACAAGACAATGAGCAGTTCTTC. This encodes CASRLPRDRKQDNEQFF.

This clonotype came up many times. The gene calls are TRBV6-2 or TRBV6-3 and TRBJ2-2, with D perhaps matching TRBD1 (6 bases). The CDR3 contains 14 residues. From germline, CDR1 is MNHEY and CDR2 SVGEGT. V lost 4 bases to trimming and J lost 8 bases, with 14 bases between them. The chain's CDR3 is CASSFEGQLGELFF. The CDR3 DNA is TGTGCCAGCAGTTTTGAGGGACAATTGGGGGAGCTGTTTTTT.

Worth noting for this clonotype: A much larger clone sits a single nucleotide away, making a read error possible. The J gene is TRBJ1-6, the V gene TRBV9; D ambiguous. The CDR3 runs to 14 residues. Trimming shortened V by 0 bases and J by 2 bases, and 3 bases separated the two germline ends. Germline CDR1 reads SGDLS; CDR2 reads YYNGEE. CDR3 sequence (DNA): TGTGCCAGCAGCGTAGGGACCTATAATTCACCCCTCCACTTT. It specifies CASSVGTYNSPLHF.

This clonotype was counted a single time. The V call is TRBV5-5, the J call TRBJ2-7; no clear D. Trimming left V 1 base short and J 0 bases short, with 11 bases between. The germline gives CDR1 SGHKS, CDR2 YYEKEE (reference sequence). This CDR3 comprises 15 residues. CDR3 nucleotides: TGTGCCAGCAGCTTGAACCCAGAAATCTCCTACGAGCAGTACTTC. Amino acids: CASSLNPEISYEQYF.

This clonotype has a handful of counts. The genes are TRBV20-1 and TRBJ1-5; unclear D gene. V dropped 6 bases and J dropped 1 base, with 13 bases sitting between them. The germline V gene encodes CDR1 DFQATT and CDR2 SNEGSKA (reference sequence). The CDR3 has 14 residues. The CDR3 nucleotides are TGCAGTGCACCGACGAGGCTAAGCAATCAGCCCCAGCATTTT. This gives the protein CSAPTRLSNQPQHF.

This clonotype was counted ten times or more. The rearrangement joins TRBV19 to TRBJ1-2; 8 positions agree with TRBD1. The CDR3 contains 15 residues. Germline V gene lookup returns CDR1 LNHDA and CDR2 SQIVND (reference sequence). The J segment lost 4 bases and the V segment lost 3 bases, leaving 7 bases of the junction unmatched. CDR3 in amino acids: CASSIPGGEIYGYTF. CDR3 sequence (DNA): TGTGCCAGTAGTATTCCAGGGGGCGAGATCTATGGCTACACCTTC.

This clonotype has ten or more counts. The chain recombines TRBV30 with TRBJ2-1; no firm D call. Germline V CDR1 and CDR2: GTSNPN, SVGIG (reference sequence). V lost 2 bases, J lost 6 bases, and 5 bases lay in between. This CDR3 is built from 11 residues. Here the CDR3 DNA reads TGTGCCTGGAGTATTAGCAATGAGCAGTTCTTC. Translated: CAWSISNEQFF. Looking up the rest from reference TRBV30 and TRBJ2-1 gives the full variable domain: SQTIHQWPATLVQPVGSPLSLECTVEGTSNPNLYWYRQAAGRGLQLLFYSVGIGQISSEVPQNLSASRPQDRQFILSSKKLLLSDSGFYLCAWSISNEQFFGPGTRLTVL.